What follows are 18 T cell receptor beta chains derived from one specimen sequenced in a study of blood T cell repertoires in COVID-19. Some clones are missing from TCRdb's copy, which holds only in-frame ones; the method was immunoSEQ multiplex PCR. The sample consists of around 310,000 clones, 89% of them appearing once. The sequenced material came from PBMCs or T cells enriched from blood (not recorded which). These receptors came from a woman in her forties who had recovered from COVID-19.

The chain joins TRBV24-1 to TRBJ1-1; D might be TRBD1 (5 bases). With 9 bases removed from V and 0 bases from J, the gap between germline ends came to 13 bases. Germline V gene sequence: CDR1 KGHDR, CDR2 SFDVKD. There are 14 residues in the CDR3. The CDR3 loop is CATAWRGLNTEAFF. DNA of the CDR3: TGTGCCACCGCCTGGAGGGGTCTGAACACTGAAGCTTTCTTT.

The rearrangement links TRBV7-2 to TRBJ2-7; possibly TRBD2 for D (5 bases). The CDR3 totals 14 residues. Germline V CDR1 and CDR2: SGHTA, FQGNSA. V lost 1 base, J lost 2 bases, and 9 bases lay in between. The chain's CDR3 is CASSLVGVAYEQYF. The CDR3 nucleotides read TGTGCCAGCAGCTTAGTCGGGGTCGCCTACGAGCAGTACTTC.

The chain is built from TRBV6-4 and TRBJ2-2; TRBD2 aligns across 11 bases. The CDR3 has 16 amino acids. Germline V gene sequence: CDR1 MRHNA, CDR2 SNTAGT. Trimming at V came to 2 bases and at J to 5 bases, leaving 4 bases not matched to a gene. The CDR3 loop reads CASSDSRTSGTGELFF. In DNA form, the CDR3 reads TGTGCCAGCAGTGACAGCAGGACTAGCGGGACCGGGGAGCTGTTTTTT.

This chain links TRBV6-5 with TRBJ1-5, with no clear D. V gave up 2 bases and J gave up 1 base, with 9 bases separating them. CDR3 length equals 15 residues. Per germline, CDR1 MNHEY and CDR2 SVGAGI. The CDR3 nucleotides read TGTGCCAGCAGTTACGCCCTCGGGAGCAATCAGCCCCAGCATTTT. This encodes CASSYALGSNQPQHF.

The J gene is TRBJ2-7, the V gene TRBV6-4, with 10 bases matching TRBD1. The length of the CDR3 is 13 residues. V lost 2 bases and J lost 7; bases outside the gene matches: 2. Germline V CDR1 and CDR2: MRHNA, SNTAGT. The CDR3 protein is CASSDGDRGEQYF. The DNA of the CDR3 is TGTGCCAGCAGTGACGGGGACAGGGGTGAGCAGTACTTC.

This clone was seen a few times. The rearrangement uses TRBV4-3 and TRBJ2-3; perhaps TRBD2 as D (8 bases). Germline values: CDR1 LGHNA, CDR2 YSLEER. The CDR3 length is 17 residues. V gave up 3 bases and J gave up 6 bases, with 22 bases separating them. CDR3: CASSQPGQSGGRDTQYF. The DNA for the CDR3 is TGCGCCAGCAGCCAGCCGGGACAGTCCGGCGGGAGGGATACGCAGTATTTT.

In its sample, this clone was seen once. The genes are TRBV5-1 and TRBJ1-2, with 7 bases fitting TRBD1. The CDR3 length is 13 residues. CDR1 is SGHRS and CDR2 is YFSETQ in the germline V gene. The V and J ends lost 4 bases and 3 bases, in that order; junction bases with no gene match: 3. This CDR3 reads CASSLDRDYGYTF. The DNA for the CDR3 is TGCGCCAGCAGCCTAGACAGGGACTATGGCTACACCTTC. The full variable domain, rest sourced from reference TRBV5-1 and TRBJ1-2, is KAGVTQTPRYLIKTRGQQVTLSCSPISGHRSVSWYQQTPGQGLQFLFEYFSETQRNKGNFPGRFSGRQFSNSRSEMNVSTLELGDSALYLCASSLDRDYGYTFGSGTRLTVV.

CDR3 nucleotides: TGTGCCTGGTCCTCTAGCGAAAAACTGTTTTTT. Protein product: CAWSSSEKLFF. The chain has TRBV30 and TRBJ1-4; no reliable D call. Germline V gene sequence: CDR1 GTSNPN, CDR2 SVGIG (reference sequence). Deletions cut 5 bases from V and 8 bases from J, with 9 bases between. CDR3 length equals 11 residues.

This clone was seen a single time. The chain is built from TRBV7-9 and TRBJ2-7; D may be TRBD1 (6 bases). The ends were cut back, 5 bases at V and 5 bases at J, with 10 bases in the middle. The CDR3 consists of 12 residues. The V gene's germline CDR1 is SEHNR and CDR2 FQNEAQ (reference sequence). Here the CDR3 DNA reads TGTGCCAGCAGCCAACAGGGCCACGAGCAGTACTTC. It translates to CASSQQGHEQYF.

V usage is TRBV7-3 and J usage is TRBJ2-3, with 7 bases matching TRBD1. The CDR3 spans 13 residues. The V and J ends lost 5 bases and 6 bases, in that order; junction bases with no gene match: 5. Germline-derived CDR1 and CDR2 are SGHTA and FQGTGA. CDR3 sequence (DNA): TGTGCCAGCAGCCGGGCAGGGGGTGATACGCAGTATTTT. It codes for CASSRAGGDTQYF.

The chain links TRBV27 to TRBJ1-3; a weak D match, TRBD1 (5 bases). This CDR3 is built from 17 residues. Germline lookup yields CDR1 MNHEY and CDR2 SMNVEV (reference sequence). V shed 4 bases and J shed 0 bases, with 16 bases lying between them. CDR3 nucleotides: TGTGCCAGCAGTTCCGGGGGGAAGGGACTCTCTGGAAACACCATATATTTT. It yields the protein CASSSGGKGLSGNTIYF.

The rearrangement links TRBV29-1 to TRBJ2-7; D not certain. The germline V gene encodes CDR1 SQVTM and CDR2 ANQGSEA. With 3 bases removed from V and 1 base from J, the gap between germline ends came to 7 bases. The length of the CDR3 is 12 residues. The CDR3 bases are TGCAGCGTTGATACGGAGTCCTACGAGCAGTACTTC. Its protein product is CSVDTESYEQYF.

This clone was found many times. Within the sample, other DNA sequences also encode this same CDR3. The V and J genes are TRBV7-2 and TRBJ2-1; 7 bases fit TRBD2. Germline trimming cut 1 base from V and 2 bases from J; bases unmatched to any gene: 5. The germline CDR1 and CDR2 sequences are SGHTA and FQGNSA. The CDR3 totals 16 residues. The DNA of the CDR3 is TGTGCCAGCAGCTTAGTGGCTAGCGGCACCTACAATGAGCAGTTCTTC. This codes for CASSLVASGTYNEQFF.

The chain employs TRBV7-9 and TRBJ1-4, with D perhaps TRBD1 (6 bases). Germline V gene sequence: CDR1 SEHNR, CDR2 FQNEAQ (reference sequence). This CDR3 comprises 14 residues. The V and J ends lost 6 bases and 8 bases respectively, with 16 bases between them. CDR3 residues: CASRAPGDREKLFF. CDR3 DNA: TGTGCCAGCAGGGCCCCAGGGGACCGGGAAAAACTGTTTTTT.

The chain carries TRBV30 and TRBJ2-1; 7 bases agree with TRBD2. The trim removed 5 bases at V and 0 bases at J, leaving 10 bases unmatched. Germline CDR1 reads GTSNPN; CDR2 reads SVGIG (reference sequence). The CDR3 totals 16 residues. The CDR3 loop reads CAWAAARDYSYNEQFF. DNA for the CDR3: TGTGCCTGGGCCGCCGCGAGGGACTACTCCTACAATGAGCAGTTCTTC. Variable domain in full (rest from reference TRBV30 and TRBJ2-1): SQTIHQWPATLVQPVGSPLSLECTVEGTSNPNLYWYRQAAGRGLQLLFYSVGIGQISSEVPQNLSASRPQDRQFILSSKKLLLSDSGFYLCAWAAARDYSYNEQFFGPGTRLTVL.

The rearrangement joins TRBV7-3 to TRBJ2-3; tentatively, D is TRBD1 (6 bases). V lost 4 bases and J lost 5, with 16 bases in between. CDR1 is SGHTA and CDR2 is FQGTGA in the germline V gene. The CDR3 has 15 amino acids. CDR3 residues: CASSSQGKRGDTQYF. DNA of the CDR3: TGTGCCAGCAGCTCACAGGGAAAGAGAGGAGATACGCAGTATTTT.

The rearrangement joins TRBV5-4 to TRBJ2-6; 7 nucleotides line up with TRBD1. This CDR3 has 20 amino acids. Germline CDR1 SGHNT, CDR2 YYREEE (reference sequence). The V and J ends lost 0 bases and 0 bases, in that order; junction bases with no gene match: 12. CDR3 bases: TGTGCCAGCAGCTTGGGCAGACAGGGCGTTTACACCTCTGGGGCCAACGTCCTGACTTTC. Its translation: CASSLGRQGVYTSGANVLTF.

The chain combines TRBV5-1 with TRBJ2-2, with 10 bases that match TRBD2. V trimming: 1 base; J trimming: 5 bases; junction bases outside the gene matches: 5. The V gene's germline CDR1 is SGHRS and CDR2 YFSETQ. CDR3 length: 16 amino acids. The CDR3 here is CASSLQLAGTTGELFF. The CDR3, as DNA: TGCGCCAGCAGCTTGCAACTAGCGGGGACTACCGGGGAGCTGTTTTTT.